This T cell receptor (beta chain) was sequenced during a study of T-cell reconstitution after alpha-beta-depleted transplantation in children. Study-wide results and caveats: Once a year had passed after transplant, T-cell counts and diversity came mostly from newly produced T cells. Several hundred expanded graft clones reportedly supplied alpha-beta T cells about two months after transplant. Elevated TCRbeta diversity at day 60 was traced, in some patients, to surviving recipient T cells and thymic progenitors.

In regard to this clonotype: Its target is unknown.

Using unique molecular identifiers, the investigators prepared the TCRbeta library. Each CDR3 protein gets one entry after TCRdb re-called the PCR reads with MiXCR. Seen here are 350,000 to 500,000 distinct CDR3 sequences, 43% observed once, and the top ten hold 25% to 30%. The germline V gene has CDR1 MGHRA and CDR2 YSYEKL. The CDR3 length is 15 residues. V dropped 3 bases and J dropped 6 bases, with 15 bases sitting between them. Sequenced material: PBMCs, taken before TCRalphabeta/CD19-depleted stem cell transplant. The receptor was isolated from a girl aged 2-10 years with aplastic anemia, due to receive a stem cell transplant. V gene TRBV4-1 combines with J gene TRBJ2-1; D is unresolved. The chain's CDR3 is CASSQVGWGINEQFF. CDR3 DNA sequence: TGCGCCAGCAGCCAGGTCGGCTGGGGTATCAATGAGCAGTTCTTC.